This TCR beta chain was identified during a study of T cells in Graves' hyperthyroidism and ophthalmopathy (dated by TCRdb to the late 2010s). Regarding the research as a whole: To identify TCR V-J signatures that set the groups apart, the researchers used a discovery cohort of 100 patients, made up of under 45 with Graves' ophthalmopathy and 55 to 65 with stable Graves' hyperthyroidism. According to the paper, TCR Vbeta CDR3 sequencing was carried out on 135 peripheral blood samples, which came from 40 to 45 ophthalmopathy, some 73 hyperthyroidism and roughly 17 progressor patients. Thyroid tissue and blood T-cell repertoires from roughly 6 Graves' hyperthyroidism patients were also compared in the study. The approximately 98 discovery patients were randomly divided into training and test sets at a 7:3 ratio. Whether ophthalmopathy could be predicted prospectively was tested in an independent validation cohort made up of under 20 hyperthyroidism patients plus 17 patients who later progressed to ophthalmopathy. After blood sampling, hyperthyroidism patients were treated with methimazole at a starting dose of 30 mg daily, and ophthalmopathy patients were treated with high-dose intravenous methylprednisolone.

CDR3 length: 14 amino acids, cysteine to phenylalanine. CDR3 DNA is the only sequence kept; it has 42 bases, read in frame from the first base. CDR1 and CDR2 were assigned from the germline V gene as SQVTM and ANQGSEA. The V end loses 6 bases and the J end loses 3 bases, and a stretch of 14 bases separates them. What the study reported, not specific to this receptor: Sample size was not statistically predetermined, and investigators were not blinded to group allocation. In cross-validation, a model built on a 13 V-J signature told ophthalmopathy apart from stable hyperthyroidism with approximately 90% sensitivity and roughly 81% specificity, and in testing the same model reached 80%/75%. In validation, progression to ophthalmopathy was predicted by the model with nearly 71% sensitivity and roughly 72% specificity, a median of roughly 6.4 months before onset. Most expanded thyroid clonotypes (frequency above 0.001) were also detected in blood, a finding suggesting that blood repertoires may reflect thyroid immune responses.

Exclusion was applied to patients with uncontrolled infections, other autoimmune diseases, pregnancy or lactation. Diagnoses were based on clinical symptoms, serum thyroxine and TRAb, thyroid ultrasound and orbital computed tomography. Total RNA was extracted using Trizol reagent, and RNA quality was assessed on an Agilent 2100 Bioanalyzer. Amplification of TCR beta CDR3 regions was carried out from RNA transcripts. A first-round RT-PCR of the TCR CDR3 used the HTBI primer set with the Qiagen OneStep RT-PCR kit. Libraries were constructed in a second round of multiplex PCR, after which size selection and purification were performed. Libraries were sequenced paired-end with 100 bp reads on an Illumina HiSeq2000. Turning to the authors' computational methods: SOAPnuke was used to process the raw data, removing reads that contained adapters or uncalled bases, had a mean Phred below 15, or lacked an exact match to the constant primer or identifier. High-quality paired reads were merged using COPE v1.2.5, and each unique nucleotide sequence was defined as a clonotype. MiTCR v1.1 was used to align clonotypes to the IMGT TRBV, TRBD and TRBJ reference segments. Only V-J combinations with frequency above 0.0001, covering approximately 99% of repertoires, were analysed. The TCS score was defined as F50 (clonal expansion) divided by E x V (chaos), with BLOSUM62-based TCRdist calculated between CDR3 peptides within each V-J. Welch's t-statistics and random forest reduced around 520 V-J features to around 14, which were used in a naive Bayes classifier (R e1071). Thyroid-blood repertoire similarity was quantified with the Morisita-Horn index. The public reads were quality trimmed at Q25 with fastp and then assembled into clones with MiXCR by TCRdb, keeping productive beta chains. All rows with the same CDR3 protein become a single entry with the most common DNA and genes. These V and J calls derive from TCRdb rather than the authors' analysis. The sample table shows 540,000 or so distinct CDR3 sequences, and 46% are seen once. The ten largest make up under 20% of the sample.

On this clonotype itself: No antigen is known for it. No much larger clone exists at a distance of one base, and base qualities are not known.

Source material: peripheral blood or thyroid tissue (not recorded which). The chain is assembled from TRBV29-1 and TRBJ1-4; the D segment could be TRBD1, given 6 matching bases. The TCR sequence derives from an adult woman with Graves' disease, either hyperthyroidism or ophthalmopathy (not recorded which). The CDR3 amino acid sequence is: CSVWTVGANEKLFF. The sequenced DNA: TGCAGCGTGTGGACAGTAGGGGCTAATGAAAAACTGTTTTTT. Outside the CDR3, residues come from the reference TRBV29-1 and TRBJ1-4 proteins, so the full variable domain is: SAVISQKPSRDICQRGTSLTIQCQVDSQVTMMFWYRQQPGQSLTLIATANQGSEATYESGFVIDKFPISRPNLTFSTLTVSNMSPEDSSIYLCSVWTVGANEKLFFGSGTQLSVL.